The 24 T cell receptor beta chains given below trace back to one sample, sequenced in a study of cytomegalovirus exposure and HLA in healthy donors. The PCR used 60 Vbeta and 13 Jbeta primers. The data were produced by immunoSEQ multiplex PCR, yet TCRdb's version contains in-frame clones alone and is incomplete. The sample has 150,000 to 200,000 clones; more than 9.5% are singletons. Sample: PBMCs. These receptors were obtained from a man between 45 and 60 years old in good health and CMV-seropositive.

This clone was picked up a small number of times. The chain links TRBV6-1 to TRBJ2-7, with D possibly TRBD2 on 6 matching bases. The CDR3 extends over 14 amino acids. Trimming left V 1 base short and J 4 bases short, with 11 bases between. Germline-derived CDR1 and CDR2 are MNHNS and SASEGT. The CDR3 sequence: CASSEGGGRYEQYV. The CDR3 bases are TGTGCCAGCAGTGAAGGTGGGGGGAGGTACGAGCAGTACGTC.

This clone came up a few times. CDR3 DNA: TGTGCCAGTAGTCCTCGGGGGGCTTCGGTCGAGACCCAGTACTTC. Translating gives CASSPRGASVETQYF. This rearrangement joins TRBV19 to TRBJ2-5, with D possibly matching TRBD2 (7 bases). Germline V gives CDR1 LNHDA, CDR2 SQIVND (reference sequence). V lost 5 bases, J lost 5 bases, and 18 bases lay in between. The CDR3 is 15 residues long.

In regard to this clone: This specimen includes other DNA sequences encoding the same CDR3. The gene calls are TRBV7-9 and TRBJ1-5, with 8 bases that match TRBD1. CDR1 SEHNR and CDR2 FQNEAQ come from the germline V gene (reference sequence). V was clipped by 6 bases and J by 3 bases; unmatched bases: 7. The length of the CDR3 is 15 residues. CDR3 region: CASSPGQGNNQPQHF. CDR3 bases: TGTGCCAGCAGTCCCGGACAGGGAAACAATCAGCCCCAGCATTTT.

This chain joins TRBV7-9 and TRBJ2-6; no firm D call. Germline V gene data show CDR1 as SEHNR and CDR2 as FQNEAQ (reference sequence). Deletions cut 5 bases from V and 0 bases from J, with 11 bases between. The CDR3 extends over 16 amino acids. The CDR3 spells CASSPVESSGANVLTF. Written as DNA, the CDR3 is TGTGCCAGCAGCCCGGTTGAGAGCTCTGGGGCCAACGTCCTGACTTTC.

This chain joins TRBV5-4 and TRBJ1-2, with 8 bases matching TRBD1. The CDR3 length is 14 residues. Germline-derived CDR1 and CDR2 are SGHNT and YYREEE (reference sequence). J was trimmed by 4 bases and V by 4 bases; bases with no gene match: 6. The CDR3 here is CASSRQGAGYGYTF. The CDR3, as DNA: TGTGCCAGCAGCCGCCAGGGGGCAGGCTATGGCTACACCTTC.

V usage is TRBV5-8 and J usage is TRBJ2-4; 9 nucleotides agree with TRBD2. The CDR3 has 16 residues. Germline assignment: CDR1 SGHTS and CDR2 YDEGEE. Trimming took 2 bases from V and 5 from J; bases not matched to a gene: 8. The CDR3 nucleotides are TGTGCCAGCAGCTTAGGCGGGGGGGCTTTCGAAAACATTCAGTACTTC. Protein sequence: CASSLGGGAFENIQYF.

The V gene is TRBV4-3, the J gene TRBJ2-3; 8 bases are shared with TRBD2. The germline gives CDR1 LGHNA, CDR2 YSLEER. CDR3 size: 15 residues. The junction had 3 bases not matched to a gene; V was cut back by 4 bases and J by 0 bases. DNA for the CDR3: TGCGCCAGCAGCCGGAGCGGGGGAAGCACAGATACGCAGTATTTT. Translation: CASSRSGGSTDTQYF.

The chain combines TRBV2 with TRBJ2-2, with 11 bases matching TRBD1. V was clipped by 6 bases and J by 4 bases; unmatched bases: 10. Germline V lookup: CDR1 SNHLY, CDR2 FYNNEI. This CDR3 has 17 residues. The CDR3 reads CASRRDRGSVGTGELFF. Here the CDR3 DNA reads TGTGCCAGCAGGAGGGACAGGGGGTCGGTGGGCACCGGGGAGCTGTTTTTT.

The chain combines TRBV6-4 with TRBJ1-2; possible D gene TRBD1, 6 bases. The V gene's germline CDR1 is MRHNA and CDR2 SNTAGT. This CDR3 is 14 amino acids long. V lost 6 bases and J lost 7, with 18 bases in between. The DNA of the CDR3 is TGTGCCAGCAGCGTTGACAGGACCCTAGGTGGCTACACCTTC. This translates into CASSVDRTLGGYTF.

In its sample, this clone was seen a few times. The chain couples TRBV5-6 to TRBJ2-5, with D hard to call. Trimming cost V 7 bases and J 5 bases, with 15 bases left between them. The CDR3 is 13 residues long. Germline lookup yields CDR1 SGHDT and CDR2 YYEEEE. CDR3 loop: CASLRQGWETQYF. The CDR3 DNA sequence: TGTGCCAGCCTGAGGCAAGGTTGGGAGACCCAGTACTTC.

The V and J genes are TRBV5-1 and TRBJ2-2; D not certain. There are 13 residues in the CDR3. Germline assignment: CDR1 SGHRS and CDR2 YFSETQ. The V and J ends lost 1 base and 8 bases respectively, with 9 bases between them. CDR3: CASSLNYGGELFF. The CDR3, as DNA: TGCGCCAGCAGCTTGAACTATGGGGGGGAGCTGTTTTTT.

The V gene is TRBV2, the J gene TRBJ2-1; possible D gene TRBD1, 6 bases. This CDR3 spans 13 amino acids. The germline CDR1 and CDR2 sequences are SNHLY and FYNNEI. The V gene lost 9 bases and the J gene lost 5 bases, with 14 bases spanning the gap. As DNA, the CDR3 is TGTGCCAGAGGGGGTCCCCTTGACAATGAGCAGTTCTTC. Its protein product is CARGGPLDNEQFF.

This clone was seen only a few times. This chain links TRBV18 with TRBJ2-3; TRBD1 matches at 8 bases. The CDR3 length is 13 residues. V dropped 6 bases and J dropped 1; count of bases not matched to a gene: 0. Germline values: CDR1 KGHSH, CDR2 LQKENI. This CDR3 reads CASSGQGTDTQYF. As DNA, the CDR3 is TGTGCCAGCTCGGGACAGGGCACAGATACGCAGTATTTT.

The sample holds a few counts of this clone. The chain links TRBV2 to TRBJ2-1; 8 positions agree with TRBD1. The V and J ends lost 2 bases and 4 bases, in that order; junction bases with no gene match: 7. The CDR3 sequence is 16 residues long. Germline V gene lookup returns CDR1 SNHLY and CDR2 FYNNEI. The CDR3 DNA follows: TGTGCCAGCAGTGAACCGAGGACAGGGCCTTACAATGAGCAGTTCTTC. Amino acid sequence: CASSEPRTGPYNEQFF.

This rearrangement joins TRBV5-4 to TRBJ2-5, with D perhaps TRBD1 (5 bases). The V end lost 0 bases, the J end lost 4 bases, and 13 bases lay between the germline ends. The CDR3 length is 15 residues. The germline CDR1 and CDR2 sequences are SGHNT and YYREEE (reference sequence). CDR3 amino acids: CASSLGPSQGETQYF. Here the CDR3 DNA reads TGTGCCAGCAGCTTGGGGCCTAGTCAGGGAGAGACCCAGTACTTC.

This clone was recorded a few times. V is TRBV7-2 and J is TRBJ1-2, with D uncertain. Germline values: CDR1 SGHTA, CDR2 FQGNSA. Trimming took 2 bases from V and 3 from J, leaving 7 bases between them. The length of the CDR3 is 13 residues. The CDR3 sequence is CASSLNTYYGYTF. The CDR3 nucleotides are TGTGCCAGCAGCTTAAACACCTACTATGGCTACACCTTC. The variable domain in full, with the rest retrieved from reference TRBV7-2 and TRBJ1-2, is GAGVSQSPSNKVTEKGKDVELRCDPISGHTALYWYRQSLGQGLEFLIYFQGNSAPDKSGLPSDRFSAERTGGSVSTLTIQRTQQEDSAVYLCASSLNTYYGYTFGSGTRLTVV.

This clone was seen a few times. This chain uses TRBV5-4 with TRBJ2-2; 7 bases fit TRBD1. The CDR3 is made up of 15 amino acids. The J segment lost 0 bases and the V segment lost 1 base, leaving 0 bases of the junction unmatched. Germline CDR1 reads SGHNT; CDR2 reads YYREEE (reference sequence). CDR3 loop: CASSLQGANTGELFF. The DNA of the CDR3 is TGTGCCAGCAGCTTGCAGGGGGCGAACACCGGGGAGCTGTTTTTT.

The V call is TRBV2, the J call TRBJ2-7, with a weak D call TRBD2 (6 bases). The V end lost 7 bases, the J end lost 2 bases, and 15 bases lay between the germline ends. CDR1 SNHLY and CDR2 FYNNEI come from the germline V gene. The CDR3 has 14 amino acids. In DNA form, the CDR3 reads TGTGCCAGCACAGGGAGGACGGTGGCCTACGAGCAGTACTTC. Translation: CASTGRTVAYEQYF.

V gene TRBV20-1 combines with J gene TRBJ1-4; no clear D. Trimming pared 5 bases from V and 5 bases from J, leaving 6 bases between. Germline V gene data show CDR1 as DFQATT and CDR2 as SNEGSKA (reference sequence). The CDR3 is 11 residues long. The CDR3 DNA is TGCAGTGCTTGGGAGAATGAAAAACTGTTTTTT. Its translation: CSAWENEKLFF.

The chain joins TRBV7-9 to TRBJ2-7, with TRBD1 as a possible D gene (6 bases). This CDR3 is 15 amino acids long. Germline values: CDR1 SEHNR, CDR2 FQNEAQ (reference sequence). V was shortened by 4 bases and J by 7 bases, with 20 bases between the two germline ends. DNA for the CDR3: TGTGCCAGCAGCTCCGCGGACAGCCGCTACGAAGAGCAGTACTTC. The encoded protein is CASSSADSRYEEQYF.

This clone has a handful of counts. This chain joins TRBV15 and TRBJ1-2; 9 nucleotides match TRBD1. Germline CDR1 is LNHNV and CDR2 is YYDKDF (reference sequence). CDR3 length: 15 amino acids. With 1 base clipped from V and 8 bases from J, the junction kept 8 bases outside the gene matches. The CDR3 here is CATSRGRDRVPGYTF. In nucleotides, the CDR3 is TGTGCCACCAGCAGAGGAAGGGACAGGGTACCCGGCTACACCTTC.

This clone has just a few counts. The chain has TRBV2 and TRBJ1-1, with D perhaps TRBD1 (5 bases). Trimming removed 6 bases from V and 6 bases from J, with 11 bases in between. Germline CDR1 SNHLY, CDR2 FYNNEI. The CDR3 spans 12 residues. CDR3 sequence: CASRGGVAEAFF. The CDR3 nucleotides are TGTGCCAGCAGGGGGGGGGTCGCTGAAGCTTTCTTT.

V and J are TRBV6-5 and TRBJ1-2; D is unresolved. The V end lost 0 bases, the J end lost 7 bases, and 15 bases lay between the germline ends. The CDR3 length is 15 residues. The germline V gene encodes CDR1 MNHEY and CDR2 SVGAGI. CDR3 sequence reads: CASSYSGLPRAGYTF. CDR3 nucleotide sequence: TGTGCCAGCAGTTACTCAGGACTCCCAAGAGCTGGCTACACCTTC.

The sample holds many counts of this clone. V and J are TRBV6-1 and TRBJ2-5, with D possibly being TRBD1 (6 bases). Germline V lookup: CDR1 MNHNS, CDR2 SASEGT. The length of the CDR3 is 14 residues. Trimming took 5 bases from V and 7 from J, leaving 17 bases between them. The CDR3 DNA is TGTGCCAGCAGTAGAGGGACACCCCCAGGGACCCAGTACTTC. Protein product: CASSRGTPPGTQYF.